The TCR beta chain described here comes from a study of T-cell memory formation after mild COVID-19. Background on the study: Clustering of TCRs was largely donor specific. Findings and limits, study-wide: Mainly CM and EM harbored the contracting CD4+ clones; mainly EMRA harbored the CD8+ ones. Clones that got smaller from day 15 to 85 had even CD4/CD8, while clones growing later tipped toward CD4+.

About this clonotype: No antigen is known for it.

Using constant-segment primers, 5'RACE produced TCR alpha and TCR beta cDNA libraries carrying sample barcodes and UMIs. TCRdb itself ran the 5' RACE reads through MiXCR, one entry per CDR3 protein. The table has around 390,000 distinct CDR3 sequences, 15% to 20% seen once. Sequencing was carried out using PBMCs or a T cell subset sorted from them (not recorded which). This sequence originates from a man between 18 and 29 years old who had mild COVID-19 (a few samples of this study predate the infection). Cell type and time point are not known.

CDR3 DNA: TGTGCCAGCAGTGACCCCCGGGAGGGGGAGTACATTCAGTACTTC. Amino acid sequence: CASSDPREGEYIQYF. The chain joins TRBV25-1 to TRBJ2-4; 8 bases line up with TRBD2. Germline-derived CDR1 and CDR2 are MGHDK and SYGVNS. The CDR3 runs to 15 residues. With V trimmed by 3 bases and J by 8 bases, 9 bases remained unmatched.